Listed here are 18 T cell receptor beta chains from one sample, sequenced in a study of T cells after yellow fever vaccination. Each CDR3 protein is one row after TCRdb ran MiXCR on the 5' RACE reads. The table shows around 550,000 distinct CDR3 sequences, with 19% occurring only once. The sequencing used PBMCs, collected 15 days after the yellow fever booster vaccination. Source of these receptors: a man aged 25-45 years who received the YFV17D yellow fever vaccine.

CDR3 DNA sequence: TGTGCCAGTAGCCACATAGGGGCTAGCGGGAGGACTGGGGAGCAGTACTTC. It is translated as CASSHIGASGRTGEQYF. V gene TRBV19 combines with J gene TRBJ2-7, with 11 bases aligning to TRBD2. J was trimmed by 7 bases and V by 6 bases; bases with no gene match: 17. Germline V CDR1 and CDR2: LNHDA, SQIVND (reference sequence). The CDR3 runs 17 residues.

The rearrangement links TRBV20-1 to TRBJ2-7; 8 bases are shared with TRBD1. This CDR3 is built from 15 residues. After removal of 5 bases from V and 0 bases from J, the junction contained 9 bases not matched to a gene. CDR1 DFQATT and CDR2 SNEGSKA come from the germline V gene (reference sequence). CDR3 residues: CSAYYWTGSSYEQYF. The DNA for the CDR3 is TGCAGTGCTTATTATTGGACAGGGAGCTCCTACGAGCAGTACTTC.

This clonotype was observed a handful of times. A much larger clone lies a single base off, so this may be a read error. CDR3 residues: CASSLIPDTQYF. The CDR3 region has the DNA TGTGCCAGCAGCTTAATTCCAGATACGCAGTATTTT. The V gene is TRBV7-9, the J gene TRBJ2-3; D unresolved. The V end was cut by 2 bases, the J end by 4 bases, with 4 bases between. The CDR3 covers 12 residues. CDR1 and CDR2 from the germline V gene are SEHNR and FQNEAQ (reference sequence). Together with reference TRBV7-9 and TRBJ2-3, the CDR3 gives the full variable domain: DTGVSQNPRHKITKRGQNVTFRCDPISEHNRLYWYRQTLGQGPEFLTYFQNEAQLEKSRLLSDRFSAERPKGSFSTLEIQRTEQGDSAMYLCASSLIPDTQYFGPGTRLTVL.

This clonotype was recorded a few times. The chain recombines TRBV3-1 with TRBJ2-3; no clear D. With 5 bases removed from V and 3 bases from J, the gap between germline ends came to 9 bases. This CDR3 has 13 residues. CDR1 LGHDT and CDR2 YNNKEL come from the germline V gene (reference sequence). Written as DNA, the CDR3 is TGTGCCAGCAGCGAAAGACTTACAGATACGCAGTATTTT. It encodes CASSERLTDTQYF.

This clonotype was seen only a few times. This chain joins TRBV7-2 and TRBJ2-2; the D gene is possibly TRBD2 (6 bases). Trimming removed 1 base from V and 4 bases from J, with 13 bases in between. This CDR3 region has 16 residues. Germline loops: CDR1 SGHTA, CDR2 FQGNSA. CDR3 nucleotide sequence: TGTGCCAGCAGCTTAGGGGACTTTTGGGGCACCGGGGAGCTGTTTTTT. This codes for CASSLGDFWGTGELFF.

The V gene is TRBV29-1, the J gene TRBJ1-1, with TRBD1 matching over 9 bases. J was trimmed by 4 bases and V by 7 bases; bases with no gene match: 7. Germline assignment: CDR1 SQVTM and CDR2 ANQGSEA. The CDR3 runs to 13 residues. In DNA, the CDR3 is TGCAGCGCCACACAGGGGGCGTTCACTGAAGCTTTCTTT. Amino acids: CSATQGAFTEAFF.

This clonotype was seen a handful of times. The V gene is TRBV6-1, the J gene TRBJ1-4; perhaps TRBD1 as D (5 bases). This CDR3 region has 13 residues. V shed 8 bases and J shed 7 bases, with 14 bases lying between them. The germline V gene has CDR1 MNHNS and CDR2 SASEGT. The CDR3 here is CASPERGGEKLFF. DNA for the CDR3: TGTGCCAGCCCGGAAAGGGGAGGTGAAAAACTGTTTTTT.

This clonotype appeared a few times. The rearrangement links TRBV28 to TRBJ2-1; maybe TRBD2 (5 bases). V was cut by 2 bases and J by 10 bases, with 15 bases left in between. The CDR3 extends over 14 amino acids. CDR1 is MDHEN, CDR2 SYDVKM, per germline. CDR3 region: CASSLGRGLREQFF. The CDR3 nucleotides are TGTGCCAGCAGTTTAGGGCGAGGGTTGAGAGAGCAGTTCTTC.

The J gene is TRBJ2-2, the V gene TRBV6-5; no definite D call. Germline CDR1 is MNHEY and CDR2 is SVGAGI. V gave up 2 bases and J gave up 7 bases, with 8 bases separating them. The CDR3 extends over 13 amino acids. The CDR3 DNA is TGTGCCAGCAGTTACCCCGTTAACGGGGAGCTGTTTTTT. Its protein product is CASSYPVNGELFF.

In nucleotides, the CDR3 is TGTGCCAGCGGAGCTCGGACGAACACTGAAGCTTTCTTT. Its translation is CASGARTNTEAFF. V usage is TRBV25-1 and J usage is TRBJ1-1; D is ambiguous. The CDR3 contains 13 residues. The V end lost 8 bases, the J end lost 1 base, and 11 bases lay between the germline ends. CDR1 and CDR2 from the germline V gene are MGHDK and SYGVNS.

The CDR3 here is CASSQNLRLFEQYF. The CDR3 DNA sequence: TGTGCCAGCAGCCAGAACTTGCGGCTGTTCGAGCAGTACTTC. V and J are TRBV14 and TRBJ2-7; D not certain. Trimming stripped 3 bases from V and 6 bases from J, with 15 bases between. Germline values: CDR1 SGHDN, CDR2 FVKESK. The CDR3 consists of 14 residues.

The chain links TRBV20-1 to TRBJ2-1, with D unresolved. Trimming left V 6 bases short and J 2 bases short, with 14 bases between. Germline loops: CDR1 DFQATT, CDR2 SNEGSKA (reference sequence). This CDR3 is built from 14 residues. The CDR3 DNA sequence: TGCAGTGCCGTGCCCCGAGGTGCCTACAATGAGCAGTTCTTC. Translated: CSAVPRGAYNEQFF.

V is TRBV6-2 or TRBV6-3 and J is TRBJ2-1, with 11 bases identical to TRBD1. Germline V lookup: CDR1 MNHEY, CDR2 SVGEGT. The junction had 7 bases not matched to a gene; V was cut back by 2 bases and J by 4 bases. The CDR3 spans 17 residues. The CDR3 here is CASSYPTGQGAYNEQFF. Written as DNA, the CDR3 is TGTGCCAGCAGTTACCCGACAGGACAGGGGGCTTACAATGAGCAGTTCTTC.

This clonotype has more than one count but fewer than ten. At one boundary the junction diverges from the germline segment, which might be a read error. The CDR3 region is CASSQAGLAGGPTYNEQFF. The CDR3 nucleotides are TGTGCCAGCAGTCAAGCGGGACTAGCGGGAGGGCCCACCTACAATGAGCAGTTCTTC. The gene calls are TRBV3-1 and TRBJ2-1; 16 nucleotides align to TRBD2. Germline CDR1 is LGHDT and CDR2 is YNNKEL (reference sequence). The CDR3 extends over 19 amino acids.

The rearrangement uses TRBV20-1 and TRBJ2-7, with D possibly being TRBD2 (5 bases). The CDR3 contains 14 residues. The germline V gene has CDR1 DFQATT and CDR2 SNEGSKA (reference sequence). V gave up 6 bases and J gave up 0 bases, with 15 bases separating them. The DNA for the CDR3 is TGCAGTGCAGTTAATAGGAGGAGCTCCTACGAGCAGTACTTC. This codes for CSAVNRRSSYEQYF.

CDR3 nucleotide sequence: TGTGCCAGCAGCCAAGCCCAAGACTGGGGGAATGAGCAGTTCTTC. Protein: CASSQAQDWGNEQFF. This rearrangement joins TRBV4-2 to TRBJ2-1; D may be TRBD1 or TRBD2 (5 bases each). Trimming removed 1 base from V and 7 bases from J, with 14 bases in between. The CDR3 has 15 amino acids. In germline, CDR1 is LGHNA, CDR2 YNFKEQ.

This chain joins TRBV20-1 and TRBJ1-4; D is uncertain. Trimming left V 5 bases short and J 5 bases short, with 12 bases between. In germline, CDR1 is DFQATT, CDR2 SNEGSKA (reference sequence). This CDR3 spans 13 amino acids. DNA for the CDR3: TGCAGTGCTCTAGAGAAGGTGAATGAAAAACTGTTTTTT. Encoded protein: CSALEKVNEKLFF.

The table lists this clonotype with a few counts. V gene TRBV20-1 combines with J gene TRBJ2-2, with D unresolved. Trimming cost V 4 bases and J 1 base, with 10 bases left between them. There are 14 residues in the CDR3. Per the germline V gene, CDR1 is DFQATT and CDR2 is SNEGSKA (reference sequence). CDR3 loop: CSATLRQNTGELFF. CDR3 nucleotides: TGCAGTGCTACCCTCAGGCAGAACACCGGGGAGCTGTTTTTT.